A single T cell receptor beta chain is shown here with its context. Its target is not known. The data stem from a study of T cell responses to AZD1222 COVID-19 vaccine. Study observations and caveats: Reportedly, nearly half of unique spike TCRs recognized epitopes outside B.1.351/B.1.1.7 mutations.

Here immunoSEQ multiplex PCR was the method, and the copy in TCRdb shows in-frame clones only, minus some. The sample holds approximately 170,000 clones, approximately 90% seen once. This CDR3 has 12 amino acids. V was clipped by 2 bases and J by 10 bases, with 10 bases between them. Looked up from germline, CDR1 is SGHNT and CDR2 is YYREEE (reference sequence). The receptor comes from an adult in good health. V and J are TRBV5-4 and TRBJ2-1; D is undetermined. The sequencing here drew on peripheral blood, taken on day 0 of AZD1222 vaccination. The CDR3 here is CASSLDWREQFF. The CDR3 nucleotides are TGTGCCAGCAGCTTAGACTGGCGGGAGCAGTTCTTC.